This T cell receptor beta chain stems from a study of identical twins. This clonotype was seen more than once but under ten times. TCRdb processed the 5' RACE reads anew with MiXCR; each CDR3 protein has one entry. The data show around 340,000 distinct CDR3 sequences, around 12% seen once. These data also formed part of another study, on yellow fever vaccine responses in identical twins.

The TCR comes from a woman younger than 35 in good health. The sample consisted of CD8+ T cells sorted from blood.

CDR3 loop: CASGPTPLLGTQYF. The CDR3 DNA reads as TGTGCCAGCGGGCCTACGCCCCTTTTAGGGACCCAGTACTTC. This rearrangement joins TRBV27 to TRBJ2-5; no definite D call. Germline V gives CDR1 MNHEY, CDR2 SMNVEV (reference sequence). CDR3 length: 14 residues. V lost 8 bases to trimming and J lost 7 bases, with 20 bases between them.